This T cell receptor beta chain is from a study of shared clonotypes between healthy human individuals. Findings of the study overall: Generation probabilities were higher for clonotypes shared across all four sorted-subset donors than for unshared ones.

Naivety among CD8 cells was defined by CD45RO negativity and positive CCR7 selection, thereby excluding terminally differentiated effector memory CD45RA+ cells. Trimming took off 2 bases at V and 4 bases at J, with 15 bases between the two ends. The CDR3 contains 16 residues. Germline values: CDR1 PRHDT, CDR2 FYEKMQ (reference sequence). Notes on this clone: What it recognizes is unknown.

This table comes from immunoSEQ multiplex PCR, and its TCRdb copy is limited to in-frame clones, with some not included. The sample yields about 820,000 clones, approximately 92% seen once. The clonotype comes from a man aged 30 to 39 in good health. The V and J genes are TRBV13 and TRBJ1-3, with a tentative D call TRBD1 (5 bases). The material sequenced was naive CD8+ T cells sorted from blood. The CDR3 DNA reads as TGTGCCAGCAGCTTAACCACGGGGCAGTGGGGAAACACCATATATTTT. Amino acid sequence: CASSLTTGQWGNTIYF.